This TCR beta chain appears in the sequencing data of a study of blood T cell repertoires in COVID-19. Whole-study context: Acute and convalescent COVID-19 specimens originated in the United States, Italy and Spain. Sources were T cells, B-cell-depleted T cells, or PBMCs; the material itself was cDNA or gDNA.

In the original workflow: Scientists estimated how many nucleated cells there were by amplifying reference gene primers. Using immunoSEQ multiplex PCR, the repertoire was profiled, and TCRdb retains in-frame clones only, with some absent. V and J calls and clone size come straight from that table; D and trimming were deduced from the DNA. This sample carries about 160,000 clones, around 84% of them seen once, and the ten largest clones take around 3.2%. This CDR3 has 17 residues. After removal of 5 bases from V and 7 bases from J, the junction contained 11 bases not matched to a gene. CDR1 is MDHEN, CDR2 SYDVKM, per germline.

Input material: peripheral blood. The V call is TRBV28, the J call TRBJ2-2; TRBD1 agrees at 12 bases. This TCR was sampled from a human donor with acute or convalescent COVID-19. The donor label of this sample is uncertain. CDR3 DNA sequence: TGTGCCAGCAGTCACTTACCGGGACAGGGGGCGCACGGGGAGCTGTTTTTT. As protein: CASSHLPGQGAHGELFF.